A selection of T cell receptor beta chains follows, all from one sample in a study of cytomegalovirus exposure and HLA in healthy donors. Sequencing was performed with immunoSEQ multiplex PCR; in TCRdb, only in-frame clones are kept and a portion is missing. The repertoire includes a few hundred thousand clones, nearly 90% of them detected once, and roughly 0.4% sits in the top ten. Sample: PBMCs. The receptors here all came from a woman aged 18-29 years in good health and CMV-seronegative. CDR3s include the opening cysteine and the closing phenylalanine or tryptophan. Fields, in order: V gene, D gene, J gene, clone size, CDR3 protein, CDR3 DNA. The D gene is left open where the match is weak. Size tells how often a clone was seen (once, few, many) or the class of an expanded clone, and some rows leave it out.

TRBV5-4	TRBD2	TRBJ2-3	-	CASRESGGDTQYF	TGTGCCAGCAGGGAAAGCGGGGGTGATACGCAGTATTTT
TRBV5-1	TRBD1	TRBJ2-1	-	CASSPFLGQGVRNEQFF	TGCGCCAGCAGTCCCTTCCTAGGGCAGGGGGTGAGGAATGAGCAGTTCTTC
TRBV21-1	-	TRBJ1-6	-	CASSTLDTDHNSPLHF	TGTGCCAGCAGCACCCTGGACACCGATCATAATTCACCCCTCCACTTT
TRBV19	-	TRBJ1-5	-	CASTSIQGSNQPQHF	TGTGCCAGTACCTCTATCCAGGGAAGCAATCAGCCCCAGCATTTT
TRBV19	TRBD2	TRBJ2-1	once	CASSTTSGGAYYNEQFF	TGTGCCAGTAGTACGACTAGCGGGGGGGCGTATTACAATGAGCAGTTCTTC
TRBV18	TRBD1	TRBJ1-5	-	CASSAGFQGTGVRQPQHF	TGTGCCAGTTCCGCGGGTTTCCAAGGGACAGGGGTTCGTCAGCCCCAGCATTTT
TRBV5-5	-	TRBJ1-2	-	CASSLYSDSNYGYTF	TGTGCCAGCAGCTTGTACTCGGACAGTAACTATGGCTACACCTTC
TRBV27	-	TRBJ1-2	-	CASSLTGSYGYTF	TGTGCCAGCAGTTTAACGGGAAGCTATGGCTACACCTTC
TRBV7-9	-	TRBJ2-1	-	CASSLSASNEQFF	TGTGCCAGCAGCCTTTCTGCCAGCAATGAGCAGTTCTTC
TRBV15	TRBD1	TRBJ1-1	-	CATSSGGQGGTEAFF	TGTGCCACCAGCTCAGGGGGACAGGGGGGCACTGAAGCTTTCTTT
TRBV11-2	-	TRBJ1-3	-	CASSEGGLLSGNTIYF	TGTGCCAGCAGCGAAGGTGGACTCCTCTCTGGAAACACCATATATTTT
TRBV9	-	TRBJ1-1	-	CASSVGGMQVGLGEAFF	TGTGCCAGCAGCGTAGGCGGGATGCAGGTTGGGCTCGGTGAAGCTTTCTTT
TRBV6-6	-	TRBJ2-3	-	CASSYSQGRTDTQYF	TGTGCCAGCAGTTACTCACAGGGAAGGACAGATACGCAGTATTTT
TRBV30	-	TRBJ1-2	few	CAWSQDSNYGYTF	TGTGCCTGGAGTCAGGACAGTAACTATGGCTACACCTTC
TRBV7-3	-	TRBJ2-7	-	CASSLRGGRSYEQYF	TGTGCCAGCAGCTTAAGAGGGGGTAGGTCCTACGAGCAGTACTTC
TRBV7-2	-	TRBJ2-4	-	CASSSPENIQYF	TGTGCCAGCAGCTCCCCCGAAAACATTCAGTACTTC
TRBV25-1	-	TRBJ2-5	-	CASSEWKKGPQETQYF	TGTGCCAGCAGTGAATGGAAGAAGGGGCCTCAAGAGACCCAGTACTTC
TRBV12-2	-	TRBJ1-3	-	CASRLLPQSSGNTIYF	TGTGCAAGTCGCCTCTTACCACAGAGCTCTGGAAACACCATATATTTT
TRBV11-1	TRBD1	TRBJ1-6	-	CASRTGDWSPLHF	TGTGCCAGCCGGACAGGGGATTGGTCACCCCTCCACTTT
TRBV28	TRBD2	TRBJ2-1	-	CASSPNGGAAYNEQFF	TGTGCCAGCAGCCCTAACGGGGGGGCGGCGTACAATGAGCAGTTCTTC
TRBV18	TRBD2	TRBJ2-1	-	CASSALLAGDYNEQFF	TGTGCCAGCTCCGCCCTACTAGCGGGGGACTACAATGAGCAGTTCTTC
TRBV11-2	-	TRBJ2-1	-	CASSLDPSPREQFF	TGTGCCAGCAGCTTAGATCCCTCCCCGCGCGAGCAGTTCTTC
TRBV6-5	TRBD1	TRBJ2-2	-	CACRVQGASGELFF	TGTGCCTGTCGGGTACAGGGGGCTTCCGGGGAGCTGTTTTTT
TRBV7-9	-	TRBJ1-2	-	CASSDYLIRPNYGYTF	TGTGCCAGCAGCGACTACTTAATCAGGCCTAACTATGGCTACACCTTC
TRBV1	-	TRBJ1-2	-	CTSSRKIRTGHGYTF	TGCACCAGCAGCCGAAAGATCCGGACAGGGCATGGCTACACCTTC
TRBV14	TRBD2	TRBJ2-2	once	CASSQESTRPSGGKNANTGELFF	TGTGCCAGCAGCCAAGAGAGCACCCGTCCTAGCGGGGGGAAAAACGCGAACACCGGGGAGCTGTTTTTT
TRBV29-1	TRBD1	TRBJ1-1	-	CSVYGQGNTEAFF	TGCAGCGTCTACGGACAGGGAAACACTGAAGCTTTCTTT
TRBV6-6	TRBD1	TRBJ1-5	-	CASSTGQLLNQPQHF	TGTGCCAGCAGCACGGGACAGTTGCTTAATCAGCCCCAGCATTTT
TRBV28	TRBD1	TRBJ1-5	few	CASSLTGVVSNQPQHF	TGTGCCAGCAGCTTAACAGGGGTGGTTAGCAATCAGCCCCAGCATTTT
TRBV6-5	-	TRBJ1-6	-	CASSYLEAALNSPLHF	TGTGCCAGCAGTTATCTTGAGGCGGCCCTAAATTCACCCCTCCACTTT
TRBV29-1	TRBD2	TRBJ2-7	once	CSVLETSGGYEQYF	TGCAGCGTCCTGGAGACTAGCGGGGGATACGAGCAGTACTTC
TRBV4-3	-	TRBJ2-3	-	CASSHLRENTDTQYF	TGCGCCAGCAGCCATTTAAGGGAGAACACAGATACGCAGTATTTT
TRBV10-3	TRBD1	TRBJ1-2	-	CAISGGQGTNYGYTF	TGTGCCATCAGTGGGGGACAGGGGACTAACTATGGCTACACCTTC
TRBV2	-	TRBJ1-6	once	CASRLAGVYNSPLHF	TGTGCCAGCAGACTCGCCGGGGTTTATAATTCACCCCTCCACTTT
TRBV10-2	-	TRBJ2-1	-	CASSDGEQFF	TGCGCCAGCAGTGACGGTGAGCAGTTCTTC
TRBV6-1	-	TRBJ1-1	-	CASNLPEGGFWAFF	TGTGCCAGCAACCTCCCGGAGGGAGGGTTTTGGGCTTTCTTT
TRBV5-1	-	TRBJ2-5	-	CASSEQDAGETQYF	TGCGCCAGCAGCGAACAGGACGCCGGAGAGACCCAGTACTTC
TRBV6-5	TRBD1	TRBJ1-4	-	CASSYGQGVNEKLFF	TGTGCCAGCAGTTACGGGCAGGGGGTGAATGAAAAACTGTTTTTT
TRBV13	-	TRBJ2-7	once	CASSPRDTSLVSEQYF	TGTGCCAGCAGCCCACGGGACACTTCCCTGGTCTCCGAGCAGTACTTC
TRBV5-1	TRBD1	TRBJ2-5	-	CATSGTGKRETQYF	TGCGCCACCTCCGGGACAGGGAAAAGGGAGACCCAGTACTTC
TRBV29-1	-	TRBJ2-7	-	CSVEAGPYEQYF	TGCAGCGTTGAAGCAGGTCCCTACGAGCAGTACTTC
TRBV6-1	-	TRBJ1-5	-	CASSPQGYSNQPQHF	TGTGCCAGCAGTCCCCAGGGGTATAGCAATCAGCCCCAGCATTTT